One and the same sample provided the 14 T cell receptor beta chains below, sequenced in a study of T cell clones after liver transplantation. The method was immunoSEQ multiplex PCR; TCRdb's version includes in-frame clones alone and lacks a portion of them. The data hold 45,000 to 55,000 clones, with about 88% observed a single time. The material sequenced was CD4+ T cells from blood, taken before liver transplant. These TCRs come from a human donor who received a liver transplant.

The chain links TRBV12-5 to TRBJ2-3, with 9 bases that match TRBD1. The J segment lost 6 bases and the V segment lost 1 base, leaving 5 bases of the junction unmatched. The CDR3 is 15 amino acids. Germline V gives CDR1 LGHNT, CDR2 FRNRAP. The CDR3 loop reads CASGLATQGADTQYF. The CDR3 DNA reads TGTGCTAGTGGTTTGGCTACACAGGGGGCGGATACGCAGTATTTT.

The chain uses TRBV6-6 and TRBJ1-3, with unresolved D. Germline CDR1 reads MNHNY; CDR2 reads SVGAGI (reference sequence). V was shortened by 0 bases and J by 0 bases, with 3 bases between the two germline ends. The CDR3 sequence is 14 residues long. For the CDR3, the DNA is TGTGCCAGCAGTTACTCAGGCTCTGGAAACACCATATATTTT. Amino acid sequence: CASSYSGSGNTIYF.

The chain links TRBV10-3 to TRBJ2-7, with 9 bases lining up with TRBD1. After removal of 11 bases from V and 2 bases from J, the junction contained 4 bases not matched to a gene. The CDR3 is made up of 12 amino acids. Germline V gene lookup returns CDR1 ENHRY and CDR2 SYGVKD. The CDR3 sequence is CASGQGPYEQYF. CDR3 DNA: TGTGCCTCGGGACAGGGACCCTACGAGCAGTACTTC.

CDR3 loop: CSVTLSSYEQYF. The CDR3, as DNA: TGCAGCGTGACCCTCAGCTCCTACGAGCAGTACTTC. This rearrangement joins TRBV29-1 to TRBJ2-7; no reliable D call. Germline-derived CDR1 and CDR2 are SQVTM and ANQGSEA. V was shortened by 6 bases and J by 0 bases, with 9 bases between the two germline ends. The CDR3 loop spans 12 amino acids.

With respect to this clone: At one end the junction does not follow the germline gene, possibly because of a read error. J is TRBJ2-7 and V is TRBV7-7; TRBD1 aligns across 7 bases. Looked up from germline, CDR1 is SSHAT and CDR2 is FNYEAQ (reference sequence). The CDR3 covers 13 residues. The CDR3 region has the DNA TGTGCTAGCAGCTTAGACAGGGCCGGCGAGCAGTACTTC. It yields the protein CASSLDRAGEQYF.

The count of this clone is one. This sequence joins TRBV18 and TRBJ2-3, with 8 bases aligning to TRBD2. Trimming at V came to 3 bases and at J to 6 bases, leaving 14 bases not matched to a gene. Germline loops: CDR1 KGHSH, CDR2 LQKENI. The CDR3 runs to 17 residues. The CDR3 DNA follows: TGTGCCAGCTCACCGAACACACCTCGGACGGGGGGGGATACGCAGTATTTT. It codes for CASSPNTPRTGGDTQYF.

The chain combines TRBV7-9 with TRBJ1-1, with D possibly TRBD1 on 5 matching bases. Trimming took 7 bases from V and 5 from J, leaving 14 bases between them. The CDR3 has 13 amino acids. The germline V gene has CDR1 SEHNR and CDR2 FQNEAQ (reference sequence). CDR3 nucleotide sequence: TGTGCCAGCACTACCAACCAGGGAACTGAAGCTTTCTTT. This encodes CASTTNQGTEAFF.

This clone appeared once. This sequence joins TRBV10-3 and TRBJ2-3, with 14 bases lining up with TRBD2. Per germline, CDR1 ENHRY and CDR2 SYGVKD. Losses at the gene ends were 7 bases for V and 4 bases for J; bases not matched to a gene: 16. The CDR3 extends over 19 amino acids. CDR3 residues: CAITGGEGLAGVQADTQYF. In nucleotides, the CDR3 is TGTGCCATCACCGGAGGAGAGGGACTAGCGGGAGTCCAAGCAGATACGCAGTATTTT.

This chain links TRBV18 with TRBJ1-4, with D possibly being TRBD1 (5 bases). The CDR3 is made up of 13 amino acids. Trimming stripped 2 bases from V and 6 bases from J, with 7 bases between. Germline V gives CDR1 KGHSH, CDR2 LQKENI. CDR3 in amino acids: CASSPGTDEKLFF. The CDR3 nucleotides read TGTGCCAGCTCACCAGGGACCGATGAAAAACTGTTTTTT.

V gene TRBV4-2 combines with J gene TRBJ2-7, with D hard to call. V lost 4 bases to trimming and J lost 1 base, with 11 bases between them. Germline CDR1 and CDR2: LGHNA and YNFKEQ. The CDR3 consists of 14 residues. The chain's CDR3 is CASSPGFSSYEQYF. DNA of the CDR3: TGTGCCAGCAGCCCCGGCTTCAGTTCCTACGAGCAGTACTTC.

This chain connects TRBV27 to TRBJ1-2; perhaps TRBD1 as D (6 bases). V gave up 6 bases and J gave up 8 bases, with 19 bases separating them. CDR3 length equals 14 residues. Germline CDR1 and CDR2: MNHEY and SMNVEV (reference sequence). CDR3 sequence reads: CASRGQGGRGGYTF. The CDR3 nucleotides read TGTGCCAGCAGAGGCCAAGGGGGACGAGGCGGCTACACCTTC.

This clone was detected only once. This rearrangement joins TRBV28 to TRBJ2-1; D gene unclear. Germline V gives CDR1 MDHEN, CDR2 SYDVKM. V lost 8 bases and J 8 bases, leaving 13 bases between the germline ends. CDR3 length: 12 residues. As DNA, the CDR3 is TGTGCCAGCCGCCGAGTTGTCTATGAGCAGTTCTTC. Residues: CASRRVVYEQFF.

The gene calls are TRBV14 and TRBJ1-2; 7 bases agree with TRBD1. The germline V gene has CDR1 SGHDN and CDR2 FVKESK. V shed 4 bases, J shed 7 bases, and the junction held 6 bases outside the gene matches. The CDR3 loop spans 13 amino acids. In DNA, the CDR3 is TGTGCCAGCAGCCGTACAGGGGCCGGTGGCTACACCTTC. Amino acids: CASSRTGAGGYTF. Variable domain in full (rest from reference TRBV14 and TRBJ1-2): EAGVTQFPSHSVIEKGQTVTLRCDPISGHDNLYWYRRVMGKEIKFLLHFVKESKQDESGMPNNRFLAERTGGTYSTLKVQPAELEDSGVYFCASSRTGAGGYTFGSGTRLTVV.

The CDR3: CASSAQQATNEKLFF. DNA for the CDR3: TGTGCCAGCAGCGCCCAACAGGCAACTAATGAAAAACTGTTTTTT. The chain is built from TRBV5-4 and TRBJ1-4; TRBD1 is a possible D gene (5 bases). V was clipped by 4 bases and J by 0 bases, with 10 bases between them. CDR3 size: 15 residues. Germline CDR1 and CDR2: SGHNT and YYREEE (reference sequence).